This T cell receptor (beta chain) was identified in a study of CD8 T cells in ankylosing spondylitis. Whole-study results and caveats: Ankylosing spondylitis blood appeared to be characterized by a TCR beta motif of about eight highly homologous variants. Disease-linked clones were CD8+ and relatively rare in peripheral blood. According to the report, clones linked to the disease were significantly enriched in matched synovial fluid samples taken from ankylosing spondylitis patients.

Germline CDR1 reads SGHRS; CDR2 reads YFSETQ. The V gene lost 4 bases and the J gene lost 5 bases, with 5 bases spanning the gap. The CDR3 consists of 11 residues. Each TCR beta library was made by quantitative 5'-RACE that incorporated molecular barcodes. TCRdb re-called the 5' RACE reads with MiXCR, one entry per CDR3 protein. The sample records about 450,000 distinct CDR3 sequences, around 26% being singletons. This clonotype showed up just a few times. Its matching antigen is unknown. This TCR was sampled from a male donor with ankylosing spondylitis. The chain employs TRBV5-1 and TRBJ2-3; D ambiguous. The material sequenced was blood, either unsorted or a sorted T cell fraction (not recorded which). The CDR3 sequence is CASSEVDTQYF. CDR3 DNA: TGCGCCAGCAGCGAGGTAGATACGCAGTATTTT.